This T cell receptor (beta chain) was sequenced for a study of identical twins. Study-wide points: The study found that models underestimated out-of-frame TCR alpha sharing in monozygotic twins. In zero-insertion analyses, partial confounding could arise from invariant MAIT and iNKT cells.

In its sample, this clonotype was seen a few times. Its antigen is not identified. TCRdb ran MiXCR on the 5' RACE reads and lists one entry per CDR3 protein. The profile covers roughly 570,000 distinct CDR3 sequences, with roughly 9.9% appearing a single time and approximately 3% taken by the ten largest. The same sample was also used in a study of yellow fever vaccine responses in identical twins.

The receptor's source is a woman under 30 in good health. Sequenced sample: PBMCs.

CDR3 region: CSASRPSGNADTQYF. The CDR3 DNA follows: TGCAGTGCTAGTAGGCCTAGCGGGAACGCAGATACGCAGTATTTT. The chain joins TRBV20-1 to TRBJ2-3; 9 nucleotides agree with TRBD2. V trimming: 3 bases; J trimming: 4 bases; junction bases outside the gene matches: 8. Germline V gene data show CDR1 as DFQATT and CDR2 as SNEGSKA (reference sequence). CDR3 length: 15 amino acids.